The clone carrying this TCR beta chain showed up just a few times. Its specificity is not known. The sample originates from a study of blood T cells in healthy people across ages. About the research overall: Template switching recovered approximately one barcoded beta molecule for every two T cells. Overall study findings and caveats: Conclusively comparing naive with antigen-experienced cells was impossible with unsorted PBMCs.

Together with a sample-barcoded 5' primer, a J-beta primer mix was included in a second PCR lasting about 7 to 11 cycles. TCRdb re-derived calls from the 5' RACE reads in MiXCR, one entry per CDR3 protein. This sample carries around 800,000 distinct CDR3 sequences, about 47% of them seen once, and the ten largest clones take roughly 20%. Trimming took 5 bases from V and 1 from J; bases not matched to a gene: 6. Per the germline V gene, CDR1 is SGHTA and CDR2 is FQGNSA. The CDR3 contains 16 residues. This receptor was taken from an older man in good health. The sample comprised blood. V usage is TRBV7-2 and J usage is TRBJ2-1; 9 bases line up with TRBD2. The CDR3 bases are TGTGCCAGCAGCAAAAGCGGGAGGTCTTCCTACAATGAGCAGTTCTTC. Protein sequence: CASSKSGRSSYNEQFF. Full variable domain (rest looked up from reference TRBV7-2 and TRBJ2-1): GAGVSQSPSNKVTEKGKDVELRCDPISGHTALYWYRQSLGQGLEFLIYFQGNSAPDKSGLPSDRFSAERTGGSVSTLTIQRTQQEDSAVYLCASSKSGRSSYNEQFFGPGTRLTVL.